The 19 T cell receptor beta chains below come from one sample, sequenced in a study of CD8 T cells in Susac syndrome. The RNA, about 0.45 to 1 ug, was put through reverse transcription using random hexamers. TCRdb independently ran MiXCR on the immunoSEQ multiplex PCR reads; one entry per CDR3 protein. The sample consists of some 260,000 distinct CDR3 sequences, just under 95% of them appearing once. Sequencing input: CD4+ T cells from PBMCs. The origin of the receptors is a human donor with multiple sclerosis.

The V gene is TRBV20-1, the J gene TRBJ2-3; maybe TRBD2 (5 bases). Germline V gives CDR1 DFQATT, CDR2 SNEGSKA (reference sequence). The V end was cut by 5 bases, the J end by 1 base, with 16 bases between. The CDR3 covers 15 residues. The CDR3 reads CSAPLLGRRTDTQYF. In DNA form, the CDR3 reads TGCAGTGCTCCCCTTCTGGGGAGACGCACAGATACGCAGTATTTT.

The chain carries TRBV12-3 or TRBV12-4 and TRBJ2-6; D unclear. V lost 2 bases to trimming and J lost 4 bases, with 9 bases between them. The CDR3 consists of 15 residues. This CDR3 is CASSLSIVGANVLTF. In DNA, the CDR3 is TGTGCCAGCAGTTTATCAATTGTCGGGGCCAACGTCCTGACTTTC.

The genes are TRBV12-3 or TRBV12-4 and TRBJ1-5; D not certain. CDR3 length: 15 residues. V was trimmed by 2 bases and J by 1 base, leaving 9 bases between them. The CDR3 DNA reads as TGTGCCAGCAGTTTATCGGCGGGGAGCAATCAGCCCCAGCATTTT. It codes for CASSLSAGSNQPQHF.

This chain connects TRBV9 to TRBJ2-2, with 8 bases that match TRBD2. The germline V gene has CDR1 SGDLS and CDR2 YYNGEE. The V and J ends lost 0 bases and 2 bases, in that order; junction bases with no gene match: 6. The CDR3 contains 17 residues. CDR3 region: CASSVGGSGANTGELFF. The CDR3, as DNA: TGTGCCAGCAGCGTAGGTGGTAGCGGGGCAAACACCGGGGAGCTGTTTTTT.

V usage is TRBV14 and J usage is TRBJ2-1, with a possible D match to TRBD2 (6 bases). V dropped 7 bases and J dropped 4 bases, with 17 bases sitting between them. The CDR3 is made up of 15 amino acids. Looked up from germline, CDR1 is SGHDN and CDR2 is FVKESK. The chain's CDR3 is CASTLGDSPYNEQFF. In DNA, the CDR3 is TGTGCCAGCACCCTCGGGGACTCTCCTTACAATGAGCAGTTCTTC.

The chain employs TRBV12-5 and TRBJ2-1; TRBD2 agrees at 10 bases. Looked up from germline, CDR1 is LGHNT and CDR2 is FRNRAP. The CDR3 runs 16 residues. The junction had 11 bases not matched to a gene; V was cut back by 5 bases and J by 7 bases. Here the CDR3 DNA reads TGTGCTAGTGGTGAACCTATAGCGGGAGGATATAATGAGCAGTTCTTC. Its translation: CASGEPIAGGYNEQFF.

The chain recombines TRBV10-3 with TRBJ2-2; D uncertain. Trimming cost V 3 bases and J 4 bases, with 15 bases left between them. The CDR3 length is 16 residues. In germline, CDR1 is ENHRY, CDR2 SYGVKD. Written as DNA, the CDR3 is TGTGCCATCAGTGAAGACTTTCGACCCCGCACCGGGGAGCTGTTTTTT. This sequence encodes CAISEDFRPRTGELFF.

The rearrangement links TRBV3-1 to TRBJ2-2, with D unclear. The CDR3 loop spans 18 amino acids. Germline assignment: CDR1 LGHDT and CDR2 YNNKEL (reference sequence). V lost 1 base, J lost 0 bases, and 15 bases lay in between. The CDR3 bases are TGTGCCAGCAGCCAAGTTCCAGTAAACTTTCCGAACACCGGGGAGCTGTTTTTT. Translation: CASSQVPVNFPNTGELFF.

This clonotype was seen a few times. The chain links TRBV3-1 to TRBJ2-1; D is unclear. This CDR3 has 11 amino acids. Germline V gene sequence: CDR1 LGHDT, CDR2 YNNKEL (reference sequence). V was pared by 3 bases and J by 7 bases, with 4 bases between. The CDR3 spells CASSQGNEQFF. For the CDR3, the DNA is TGTGCCAGCAGCCAGGGTAATGAGCAGTTCTTC.

V gene TRBV20-1 combines with J gene TRBJ2-7; D is unclear. The CDR3 spans 13 residues. CDR1 and CDR2 from the germline V gene are DFQATT and SNEGSKA (reference sequence). The V gene lost 0 bases and the J gene lost 3 bases, with 9 bases spanning the gap. CDR3 region: CSARDQTNYEQYF. CDR3 nucleotide sequence: TGCAGTGCTAGAGATCAGACAAACTACGAGCAGTACTTC.

V usage is TRBV20-1 and J usage is TRBJ2-1; maybe TRBD2 (6 bases). This CDR3 has 14 amino acids. CDR1 is DFQATT, CDR2 SNEGSKA, per germline (reference sequence). The V gene lost 0 bases and the J gene lost 12 bases, with 18 bases spanning the gap. CDR3 nucleotides: TGCAGTGCTAGAGATACCTTGAGGGGAGGTGGGCAGTTCTTC. Residues: CSARDTLRGGGQFF.

The rearrangement joins TRBV27 to TRBJ2-1; a possible D gene is TRBD2 (5 bases). This CDR3 comprises 16 residues. With 3 bases removed from V and 4 bases from J, the gap between germline ends came to 16 bases. The germline CDR1 and CDR2 sequences are MNHEY and SMNVEV (reference sequence). The CDR3 is CASSFGVGVRYNEQFF. The CDR3 bases are TGTGCCAGCAGTTTTGGTGTGGGAGTAAGATACAATGAGCAGTTCTTC.

V is TRBV5-1 and J is TRBJ1-1; a possible D gene is TRBD1 (6 bases). The germline V and J ends were trimmed by 0 bases and 3 bases, with 15 bases remaining between them. There are 16 residues in the CDR3. The germline CDR1 and CDR2 sequences are SGHRS and YFSETQ. CDR3 nucleotide sequence: TGCGCCAGCAGCTTGGGGGCAGGGGTTTTTGACACTGAAGCTTTCTTT. It encodes CASSLGAGVFDTEAFF.

The genes are TRBV20-1 and TRBJ1-1; no clear D. V lost 7 bases to trimming and J lost 3 bases, with 15 bases between them. The CDR3 length is 13 residues. Looked up from germline, CDR1 is DFQATT and CDR2 is SNEGSKA (reference sequence). The CDR3 reads CSGRRGRDTEAFF. In nucleotides, the CDR3 is TGCAGTGGTCGGCGAGGGAGGGACACTGAAGCTTTCTTT.

V gene TRBV20-1 combines with J gene TRBJ2-2; TRBD1 agrees at 9 bases. This CDR3 region has 14 residues. CDR1 is DFQATT, CDR2 SNEGSKA, per germline (reference sequence). V lost 2 bases, J lost 6 bases, and 4 bases stayed unmatched. The CDR3: CSARQTGGSGELFF. Here the CDR3 DNA reads TGCAGTGCTAGACAGACAGGGGGGTCCGGGGAGCTGTTTTTT.

The chain recombines TRBV5-1 with TRBJ2-3; D is undetermined. Germline CDR1 SGHRS, CDR2 YFSETQ. The CDR3 totals 15 residues. The ends were cut back, 7 bases at V and 0 bases at J, with 15 bases in the middle. The CDR3 sequence is CASVSGDTSTDTQYF. Here the CDR3 DNA reads TGCGCCAGCGTATCAGGAGATACTAGCACAGATACGCAGTATTTT.

This chain uses TRBV27 with TRBJ2-1; D may be TRBD2 (5 bases). The CDR3 extends over 14 amino acids. V dropped 5 bases and J dropped 2 bases, with 10 bases sitting between them. In germline, CDR1 is MNHEY, CDR2 SMNVEV (reference sequence). CDR3 DNA sequence: TGTGCCAGCAGTCCACTAGTGCCCTACAATGAGCAGTTCTTC. Translation gives CASSPLVPYNEQFF.

CDR3 in amino acids: CASSLFGSGANVLTF. CDR3 DNA: TGTGCCAGCAGCTTGTTCGGCTCTGGGGCCAACGTCCTGACTTTC. This chain joins TRBV7-2 and TRBJ2-6; D gene ambiguous. The V gene's germline CDR1 is SGHTA and CDR2 FQGNSA. The CDR3 runs to 15 residues. V lost 3 bases to trimming and J lost 0 bases, with 6 bases between them.

V gene TRBV7-2 combines with J gene TRBJ2-1; the D is unclear. The CDR3 covers 12 residues. Trimming pared 2 bases from V and 7 bases from J, leaving 6 bases between. Germline-derived CDR1 and CDR2 are SGHTA and FQGNSA. The CDR3 here is CASSLTINEQFF. The CDR3 coding sequence is TGTGCCAGCAGCTTAACAATAAATGAGCAGTTCTTC.